These 12 T cell receptor beta chains were all obtained from the same sample, sequenced in a study of T-cell memory formation after mild COVID-19. TCRdb independently ran MiXCR on the 5' RACE reads; one entry per CDR3 protein. The repertoire holds fewer than 400,000 distinct CDR3 sequences, roughly 15% seen once, with 20% to 25% in the top ten. The source material was PBMCs or a T cell subset sorted from them (not recorded which). These receptors were obtained from a man in his late teens or twenties who had mild COVID-19 (a few samples of this study predate the infection). Cell type and time point are not known.

This clonotype has a handful of counts. The chain combines TRBV7-2 with TRBJ2-3; D uncertain. The V gene's germline CDR1 is SGHTA and CDR2 FQGNSA. CDR3 size: 16 residues. The V and J ends lost 1 base and 4 bases respectively, with 15 bases between them. The chain's CDR3 is CASSLVIGSGPDTQYF. CDR3 bases: TGTGCCAGCAGCTTAGTTATCGGTTCCGGCCCAGATACGCAGTATTTT. The complete variable domain, with remaining parts taken from reference TRBV7-2 and TRBJ2-3, reads GAGVSQSPSNKVTEKGKDVELRCDPISGHTALYWYRQSLGQGLEFLIYFQGNSAPDKSGLPSDRFSAERTGGSVSTLTIQRTQQEDSAVYLCASSLVIGSGPDTQYFGPGTRLTVL.

This clonotype appeared a few times. V usage is TRBV6-5 and J usage is TRBJ1-5; D is unresolved. Trimming left V 2 bases short and J 3 bases short, with 5 bases between. Germline lookup yields CDR1 MNHEY and CDR2 SVGAGI. The length of the CDR3 is 13 residues. CDR3 sequence reads: CASSYMANQPQHF. CDR3 nucleotide sequence: TGTGCCAGCAGTTACATGGCCAATCAGCCCCAGCATTTT.

This clonotype was counted ten times or more. This chain links TRBV10-2 with TRBJ2-4; perhaps TRBD2 as D (6 bases). The V and J ends lost 3 bases and 4 bases respectively, with 16 bases between them. CDR1 is WSHSY and CDR2 is SAAADI in the germline V gene. The CDR3 has 16 residues. CDR3 bases: TGCGCCAGCAGTGATACCAGGGAGGTCGGTAAAAACATTCAGTACTTC. Translated, it gives CASSDTREVGKNIQYF.

This clonotype was counted at least ten times. The genes are TRBV6-5 and TRBJ2-1; 9 bases map to TRBD1. CDR3 length: 14 amino acids. V trimming: 4 bases; J trimming: 8 bases; junction bases outside the gene matches: 6. CDR1 and CDR2 (germline): MNHEY, SVGAGI. The CDR3 bases are TGTGCCAGCAGTTCATCGGACAGGGGCCATGAGCAGTTCTTC. This gives the protein CASSSSDRGHEQFF.

This clonotype was detected a few times. The chain is built from TRBV6-5 and TRBJ2-7, with D possibly being TRBD1 (6 bases). This CDR3 has 14 amino acids. V dropped 0 bases and J dropped 3 bases, with 9 bases sitting between them. In germline, CDR1 is MNHEY, CDR2 SVGAGI. The CDR3, as DNA: TGTGCCAGCAGTTACTCCTTGACAGGCTACGAGCAGTACGTC. Translated: CASSYSLTGYEQYV.

This clonotype has more than one count but fewer than ten. The V and J genes are TRBV4-3 and TRBJ1-1; D remains ambiguous. From germline, CDR1 is LGHNA and CDR2 YSLEER. The CDR3 is made up of 14 amino acids. V lost 0 bases and J 3 bases, leaving 8 bases between the germline ends. The CDR3 nucleotides read TGCGCCAGCAGCCAAGATGGCTGGGACACTGAAGCTTTCTTT. This translates into CASSQDGWDTEAFF.

V is TRBV4-1 and J is TRBJ2-5, with 7 bases lining up with TRBD2. The V gene's germline CDR1 is MGHRA and CDR2 YSYEKL. The CDR3 length is 17 residues. Germline trimming cut 2 bases from V and 4 bases from J; bases unmatched to any gene: 13. CDR3 protein: CASSQLFGGRGGETQYF. DNA for the CDR3: TGCGCCAGCAGCCAATTATTCGGAGGGAGGGGAGGAGAGACCCAGTACTTC.

This chain joins TRBV5-1 and TRBJ2-5, with 10 positions matching TRBD2. Germline V gives CDR1 SGHRS, CDR2 YFSETQ. The trim removed 6 bases at V and 4 bases at J, leaving 24 bases unmatched. This CDR3 is built from 20 residues. Written as DNA, the CDR3 is TGCGCCAGCACCCCTGCGAGAACTAGCGGGATCGGATCCAGTGGAGAGACCCAGTACTTC. Its translation: CASTPARTSGIGSSGETQYF.

CDR3 sequence (DNA): TGTGCCAGCAGTGAGGGGATCGGCAGATATGGCTACACCTTC. Protein sequence: CASSEGIGRYGYTF. The chain links TRBV6-1 to TRBJ1-2; D call uncertain. Trimming left V 3 bases short and J 5 bases short, with 13 bases between. Germline V gene sequence: CDR1 MNHNS, CDR2 SASEGT. The CDR3 contains 14 residues.

V and J are TRBV6-5 and TRBJ1-1; D ambiguous. Trimming left V 5 bases short and J 8 bases short, with 12 bases between. This CDR3 has 12 amino acids. Looked up from germline, CDR1 is MNHEY and CDR2 is SVGAGI. CDR3 residues: CASSTLTLEAFF. The CDR3 nucleotides read TGTGCCAGCAGTACTCTTACATTAGAAGCTTTCTTT.

The rearrangement joins TRBV5-5 to TRBJ2-3; 13 nucleotides agree with TRBD2. J lost 1 base, V lost 3 bases, and 2 bases had no gene match. The CDR3 is made up of 16 amino acids. Germline assignment: CDR1 SGHKS and CDR2 YYEKEE (reference sequence). The CDR3 DNA sequence: TGTGCCAGCAGCTATACTAGCGGGGGGGGCACAGATACGCAGTATTTT. Translation: CASSYTSGGGTDTQYF.

This chain uses TRBV12-3 or TRBV12-4 with TRBJ1-2; D possibly corresponds to TRBD1 (6 bases). The CDR3 consists of 13 residues. V shed 0 bases and J shed 7 bases, with 9 bases lying between them. In DNA form, the CDR3 reads TGTGCCAGCAGTTTAGCGCAGGGGTCTGGCTACACCTTC. Translated: CASSLAQGSGYTF.